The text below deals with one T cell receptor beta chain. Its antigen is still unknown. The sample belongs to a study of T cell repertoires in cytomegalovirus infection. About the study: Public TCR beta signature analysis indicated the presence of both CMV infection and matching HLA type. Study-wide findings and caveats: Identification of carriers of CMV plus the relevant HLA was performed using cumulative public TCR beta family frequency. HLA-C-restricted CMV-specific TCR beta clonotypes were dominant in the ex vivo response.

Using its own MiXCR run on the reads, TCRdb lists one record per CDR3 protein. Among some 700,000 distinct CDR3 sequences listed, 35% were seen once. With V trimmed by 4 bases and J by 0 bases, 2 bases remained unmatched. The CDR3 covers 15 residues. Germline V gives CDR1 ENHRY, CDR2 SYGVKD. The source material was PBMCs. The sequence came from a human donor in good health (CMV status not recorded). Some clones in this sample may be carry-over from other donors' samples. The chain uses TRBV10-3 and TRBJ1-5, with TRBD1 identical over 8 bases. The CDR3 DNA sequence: TGTGCCATCAGTGCCCAGGGGGCTAGCAATCAGCCCCAGCATTTT. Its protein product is CAISAQGASNQPQHF.